Listed here are 9 T cell receptor beta chains from one sample, sequenced in a study of spatial heterogeneity in lung cancer. The sample's time point: sample taken at primary tumor resection. No cognate antigen is known for these TCRs. Study conclusions and caveats: Tumoral mutation counts were tracked by counts of expanded intratumoral alpha and beta TCRs.

TCRdb re-analysed the 5' RACE reads in MiXCR, keeping a single row per CDR3 protein. The sample contains around 950 distinct CDR3 sequences, about 4.4% of which appear only once. Sequencing used lung tumor tissue, obtained at surgery. Every receptor here comes from a male donor with early-stage non-small cell lung cancer.

This clonotype was picked up a small number of times. The rearrangement links TRBV4-2 to TRBJ2-1, with 8 positions matching TRBD2. Germline CDR1 LGHNA, CDR2 YNFKEQ. V was clipped by 4 bases and J by 5 bases; unmatched bases: 10. CDR3 length equals 16 residues. In nucleotides, the CDR3 is TGTGCCAGCAGCCTAGACCCCGGGACTAGAGACAATGAGCAGTTCTTC. This gives the protein CASSLDPGTRDNEQFF.

This clonotype is labeled large (0.1 to 1%). The chain combines TRBV11-2 with TRBJ2-7; weak D call: TRBD1 (6 bases). The germline V gene encodes CDR1 SGHAT and CDR2 FQNNGV. Trimming pared 1 base from V and 6 bases from J, leaving 10 bases between. CDR3 length: 13 amino acids. The chain's CDR3 is CASSLAAGAEQYF. The CDR3 nucleotides read TGTGCCAGCAGCTTAGCTGCAGGGGCCGAGCAGTACTTC.

This clonotype is categorized as medium-sized. CDR3: CASRAEHGYTF. CDR3 nucleotides: TGTGCCAGCCGGGCAGAGCATGGCTACACCTTC. The V and J genes are TRBV7-2 and TRBJ1-2; D call uncertain. CDR1 and CDR2 (germline): SGHTA, FQGNSA. This CDR3 has 11 residues. V lost 8 bases to trimming and J lost 6 bases, with 10 bases between them.

Judged by abundance, this clonotype is large. The V and J genes are TRBV7-2 and TRBJ1-2, with 7 positions matching TRBD1. V was pared by 5 bases and J by 4 bases, with 10 bases of the junction left unmatched. This CDR3 region has 15 residues. Germline values: CDR1 SGHTA, CDR2 FQGNSA. CDR3: CASSPSRTGRYGYTF. CDR3 DNA sequence: TGTGCCAGCAGCCCTTCCCGGACAGGTCGCTATGGCTACACCTTC.

By sample fraction, this clonotype is medium-sized. J is TRBJ2-5 and V is TRBV6-2 or TRBV6-3; possible D gene TRBD1, 6 bases. Germline V gene lookup returns CDR1 MNHEY and CDR2 SVGEGT. Trimming removed 4 bases from V and 8 bases from J, with 17 bases in between. The CDR3 covers 14 residues. CDR3 protein: CASSLLAGTRTQYF. CDR3 coding DNA: TGTGCCAGCAGTTTACTCGCTGGGACACGAACCCAGTACTTC.

This clonotype was seen repeatedly, ten times or more. The chain employs TRBV27 and TRBJ1-3; 8 nucleotides agree with TRBD1. Germline lookup yields CDR1 MNHEY and CDR2 SMNVEV (reference sequence). The trim removed 0 bases at V and 8 bases at J, leaving 6 bases unmatched. CDR3 size: 15 residues. CDR3 sequence (DNA): TGTGCCAGCAGTTTATCTGTGGACAGGGCGGACACCATATATTTT. This sequence encodes CASSLSVDRADTIYF.

A few counts support this clonotype. V is TRBV28 and J is TRBJ2-7; D unclear. Per the germline V gene, CDR1 is MDHEN and CDR2 is SYDVKM. The V end lost 7 bases, the J end lost 1 base, and 11 bases lay between the germline ends. CDR3 length: 13 amino acids. CDR3 in DNA: TGTGCCAGCATGTCACCGGTATCCTACGAGCAGTACTTC. This sequence encodes CASMSPVSYEQYF.

By share, this clonotype ranks as medium-sized. The rearrangement uses TRBV12-3 or TRBV12-4 and TRBJ1-1; 12 bases fit TRBD1. V shed 5 bases, J shed 3 bases, and the junction held 4 bases outside the gene matches. The CDR3 spans 15 residues. CDR3 in amino acids: CASSPGQGADTEAFF. CDR3 DNA sequence: TGTGCCAGCAGTCCGGGACAGGGGGCGGACACTGAAGCTTTCTTT.

This clonotype has at least ten counts. The J gene is TRBJ2-2, the V gene TRBV20-1; D is unresolved. V was cut by 4 bases and J by 4 bases, with 13 bases left in between. The CDR3 contains 14 residues. The germline gives CDR1 DFQATT, CDR2 SNEGSKA (reference sequence). Written as DNA, the CDR3 is TGCAGTGCTATCCAGAACTCGGGCACCGGGGAGCTGTTTTTT. This encodes CSAIQNSGTGELFF.